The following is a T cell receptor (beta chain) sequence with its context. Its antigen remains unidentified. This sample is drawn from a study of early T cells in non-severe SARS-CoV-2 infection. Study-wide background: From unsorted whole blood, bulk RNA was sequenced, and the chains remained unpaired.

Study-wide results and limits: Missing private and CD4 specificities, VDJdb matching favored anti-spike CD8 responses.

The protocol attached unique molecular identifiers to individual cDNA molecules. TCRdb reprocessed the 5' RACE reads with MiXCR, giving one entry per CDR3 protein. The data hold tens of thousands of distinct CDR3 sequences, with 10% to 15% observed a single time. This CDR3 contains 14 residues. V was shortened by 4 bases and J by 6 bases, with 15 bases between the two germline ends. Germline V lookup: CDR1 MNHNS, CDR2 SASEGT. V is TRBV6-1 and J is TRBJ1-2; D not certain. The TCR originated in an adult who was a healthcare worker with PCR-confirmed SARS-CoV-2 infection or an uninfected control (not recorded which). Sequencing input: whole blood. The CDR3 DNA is TGTGCCAGCAGTGGAATCGGACTTTATGATGGCTACACCTTC. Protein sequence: CASSGIGLYDGYTF.